This passage covers 13 T cell receptor beta chains from one sample sequenced in a study of PD-1 blockade in classical Hodgkin lymphoma. Some clones are missing from TCRdb's copy, which holds only in-frame ones; the method was immunoSEQ multiplex PCR. This sample has approximately 150,000 clones; about 78% occur once, and the top ten carry 9.2%. Relapse after autologous stem cell transplantation occurred in every patient, and brentuximab vedotin exposure varied. The specimen was peripheral blood mononuclear cells (PBMCs), collected before the second cycle of nivolumab. These TCRs come from a human donor with classical Hodgkin lymphoma.

In its sample, this clone was seen once. This chain joins TRBV6-5 and TRBJ2-6; D unclear. This CDR3 comprises 13 residues. Between the trimmed V and J ends, which lost 6 bases and 2 bases, there was a span of 5 bases. CDR1 MNHEY and CDR2 SVGAGI come from the germline V gene. The CDR3 spells CASRAPGANVLTF. The DNA of the CDR3 is TGTGCCAGCAGGGCCCCTGGGGCCAACGTCCTGACTTTC.

The count of this clone is one. This chain uses TRBV27 with TRBJ2-1, with 8 positions matching TRBD2. The V segment lost 7 bases and the J segment 4 bases; nucleotides outside the gene matches: 12. The length of the CDR3 is 16 residues. Germline CDR1 is MNHEY and CDR2 is SMNVEV (reference sequence). The CDR3 reads CASTDRAGARYNEQFF. Written as DNA, the CDR3 is TGTGCCAGCACCGACCGAGCGGGAGCGAGGTACAATGAGCAGTTCTTC.

V gene TRBV6-6 combines with J gene TRBJ1-5; D possibly corresponds to TRBD1 (6 bases). V lost 4 bases, J lost 5 bases, and 6 bases lay in between. This CDR3 comprises 12 residues. Germline V CDR1 and CDR2: MNHNY, SVGAGI (reference sequence). CDR3 bases: TGTGCCAGCAGTTCAGGGGATCAGCCCCAGCATTTT. Translating gives CASSSGDQPQHF.

There are a few counts of this clone. V and J are TRBV5-4 and TRBJ2-5; the D call may be TRBD1 or TRBD2 (5 bases each). CDR1 is SGHNT and CDR2 is YYREEE in the germline V gene (reference sequence). Trimming pared 4 bases from V and 2 bases from J, leaving 12 bases between. This CDR3 contains 14 residues. CDR3 coding DNA: TGTGCCAGCAGCGTGGGACCAACGCAAGAGACCCAGTACTTC. The encoded protein is CASSVGPTQETQYF.

This clone was seen a handful of times. This sequence joins TRBV7-2 and TRBJ2-3, with a possible D match to TRBD2 (7 bases). The V gene's germline CDR1 is SGHTA and CDR2 FQGNSA. V was cut by 1 base and J by 2 bases, with 13 bases left in between. This CDR3 contains 16 residues. The CDR3 DNA reads TGTGCCAGCAGCTTAGGCCGGGGGGCTAACACAGATACGCAGTATTTT. Amino acid sequence: CASSLGRGANTDTQYF.

The sample holds one count of this clone. The CDR3 sequence is CASSPPLNIETQYF. The CDR3 DNA reads TGTGCCAGCTCACCCCCCCTGAATATAGAGACCCAGTACTTC. The chain couples TRBV18 to TRBJ2-5; D is uncertain. V was clipped by 3 bases and J by 4 bases, with 12 bases between them. Germline V gives CDR1 KGHSH, CDR2 LQKENI. CDR3 length: 14 amino acids.

The genes are TRBV7-8 and TRBJ2-1; 14 bases agree with TRBD2. Germline CDR1 reads SGHVS; CDR2 reads FQNEAQ. This CDR3 comprises 13 residues. J gave up 16 bases and V 4 bases, and 6 bases lay outside the gene matches. CDR3 in DNA: TGTGCCAGCAGCTCCAGACTAGCGGGAGGGCTATTCTTC. Encoded protein: CASSSRLAGGLFF. The complete variable domain, with remaining parts taken from reference TRBV7-8 and TRBJ2-1, reads GAGVSQSPRYKVAKRGQDVALRCDPISGHVSLFWYQQALGQGPEFLTYFQNEAQLDKSGLPSDRFFAERPEGSVSTLKIQRTQQEDSAVYLCASSSRLAGGLFFGPGTRLTVL.

The gene calls are TRBV7-6 and TRBJ2-2; no clear D. CDR1 SGHVS and CDR2 FNYEAQ come from the germline V gene. Deletions cut 3 bases from V and 6 bases from J, with 8 bases between. This CDR3 is built from 13 residues. In DNA, the CDR3 is TGTGCCAGCAGCTTCAATGGGGCCGGGGAGCTGTTTTTT. It specifies CASSFNGAGELFF.

V gene TRBV4-3 combines with J gene TRBJ1-1; 7 bases align to TRBD1. Per germline, CDR1 LGHNA and CDR2 YSLEER. J lost 4 bases, V lost 3 bases, and 5 bases had no gene match. The CDR3 extends over 14 amino acids. CDR3 in DNA: TGCGCCAGCAGCCAGCACAGGGGAATCACTGAAGCTTTCTTT. Translation: CASSQHRGITEAFF.

The rearrangement uses TRBV5-4 and TRBJ2-1, with 9 nucleotides matching TRBD2. The CDR3 is made up of 17 amino acids. Germline lookup yields CDR1 SGHNT and CDR2 YYREEE (reference sequence). V was pared by 2 bases and J by 0 bases, with 6 bases of the junction left unmatched. The CDR3 spells CASSLPSGMSSYNEQFF. The CDR3 DNA reads as TGTGCCAGCAGCTTACCTAGCGGGATGAGCTCCTACAATGAGCAGTTCTTC.

This chain connects TRBV2 to TRBJ2-1; D remains ambiguous. In germline, CDR1 is SNHLY, CDR2 FYNNEI. The CDR3 has 15 residues. The V and J ends lost 6 bases and 2 bases respectively, with 14 bases between them. CDR3 region: CASSPSGRTYNEQFF. The CDR3 nucleotides read TGTGCCAGCAGCCCGAGTGGGCGGACCTACAATGAGCAGTTCTTC.

J is TRBJ2-7 and V is TRBV6-6; maybe TRBD2 (5 bases). Per the germline V gene, CDR1 is MNHNY and CDR2 is SVGAGI (reference sequence). The CDR3 totals 13 residues. Between the trimmed V and J ends, which lost 4 bases and 1 base, there was a span of 8 bases. In DNA, the CDR3 is TGTGCCAGCAGTTCCGCGGGTTCCTACGAGCAGTACTTC. It encodes CASSSAGSYEQYF.

V is TRBV5-1 and J is TRBJ2-1; 11 nucleotides align to TRBD2. J lost 8 bases, V lost 2 bases, and 6 bases had no gene match. Germline CDR1 and CDR2: SGHRS and YFSETQ. The CDR3 has 15 residues. Here the CDR3 reads CASSLGLAGLHEQFF. CDR3 coding DNA: TGCGCCAGCAGCTTAGGACTAGCGGGTTTGCATGAGCAGTTCTTC.